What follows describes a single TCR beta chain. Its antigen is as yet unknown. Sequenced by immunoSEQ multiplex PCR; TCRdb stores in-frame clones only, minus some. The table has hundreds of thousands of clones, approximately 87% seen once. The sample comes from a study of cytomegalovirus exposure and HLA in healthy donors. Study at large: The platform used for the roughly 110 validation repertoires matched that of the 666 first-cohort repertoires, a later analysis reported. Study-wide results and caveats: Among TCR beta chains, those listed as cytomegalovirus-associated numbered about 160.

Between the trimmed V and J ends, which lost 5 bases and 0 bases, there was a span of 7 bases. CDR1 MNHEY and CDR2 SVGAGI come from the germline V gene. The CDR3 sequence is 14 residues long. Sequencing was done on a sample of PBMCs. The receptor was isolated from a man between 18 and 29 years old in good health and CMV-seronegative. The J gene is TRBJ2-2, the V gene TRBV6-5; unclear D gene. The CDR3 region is CASSGVANTGELFF. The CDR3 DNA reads TGTGCCAGCAGTGGAGTAGCGAACACCGGGGAGCTGTTTTTT.